These T cell receptor beta chains were read from a single sample in a study of blood T cell repertoires in COVID-19. Some clones are missing from TCRdb's copy, which holds only in-frame ones; the method was immunoSEQ multiplex PCR. This sample has 130,000 or so clones, with roughly 80% found just once. Input material: PBMCs or T cells enriched from blood (not recorded which). Source of these receptors: a man aged 50-60 years who had recovered from COVID-19. Each CDR3 is given with its conserved first and last residue. The D gene is left open where the match is weak. Rows may omit the clone size; those that give it use once, few, many or a size class.

TRBV3-1/TRBV3-2,TRBJ2-5,NA,NA,CASSQDSLETQYF,TGTGCCAGCAGCCAAGACAGTTTGGAGACCCAGTACTTC
TRBV19,TRBJ2-3,NA,TRBD2,CATGLAGGGDTQYF,TGTGCCACCGGACTAGCGGGGGGCGGTGATACGCAGTATTTT
TRBV7-8,TRBJ2-1,NA,TRBD1,CASSLDRGPYNEQFF,TGTGCCAGCAGCCTAGACAGGGGTCCCTACAATGAGCAGTTCTTC
TRBV2,TRBJ2-2,NA,NA,CASSEVRDTGELFF,TGTGCCAGCAGTGAAGTACGGGACACCGGGGAGCTGTTTTTT
TRBV9,TRBJ2-2,NA,NA,CASSVESQVNGELFF,TGTGCCAGCAGCGTAGAAAGTCAGGTCAACGGGGAGCTGTTTTTT
TRBV27,TRBJ2-7,few,NA,CASSLSLGARYEQYF,TGTGCCAGCAGTTTATCGCTGGGGGCGAGGTACGAGCAGTACTTC
TRBV10-3,TRBJ1-6,NA,NA,CAISRTGYNSPLHF,TGTGCCATCAGTAGGACGGGGTATAATTCACCCCTCCACTTT
TRBV10-2,TRBJ1-1,NA,TRBD1,CASSALGQTNTEAFF,TGCGCCAGCAGTGCGTTGGGACAGACGAACACTGAAGCTTTCTTT
TRBV6-5,TRBJ1-3,NA,NA,CASSYRAGSSGNTIYF,TGTGCCAGCAGTTACCGGGCAGGGTCCTCTGGAAACACCATATATTTT
TRBV5-4,TRBJ2-2,NA,NA,CASSLASRAGELFF,TGTGCCAGCAGCTTGGCCTCCAGGGCCGGGGAGCTGTTTTTT
TRBV7-9,TRBJ2-3,NA,NA,CASSLEGGRGTDTQYF,TGTGCCAGCAGCTTAGAAGGGGGACGAGGCACAGATACGCAGTATTTT
TRBV19,TRBJ1-5,NA,NA,CASSIVQGNQPQHF,TGTGCCAGTAGTATAGTACAGGGCAATCAGCCCCAGCATTTT
TRBV6-1,TRBJ1-1,NA,NA,CASSEKRVGLTEAFF,TGTGCCAGCAGTGAAAAGCGGGTGGGGTTGACTGAAGCTTTCTTT
TRBV5-1,TRBJ2-2,many,NA,CASSDAGLNTGELFF,TGCGCCAGCAGCGACGCGGGACTCAACACCGGGGAGCTGTTTTTT
TRBV6-2/TRBV6-3,TRBJ2-3,NA,NA,CASSSPGGAGTGPDTQYF,TGTGCCAGCAGTTCGCCGGGGGGCGCGGGGACGGGCCCAGATACGCAGTATTTT
TRBV9,TRBJ1-2,NA,NA,CASSVGDFFQLDHGYTF,TGTGCCAGCAGCGTAGGTGACTTTTTCCAACTTGACCATGGCTACACCTTC
TRBV19,TRBJ2-3,NA,TRBD2,CASSIGLAGASDTQYF,TGTGCCAGTAGTATAGGACTAGCGGGGGCGTCAGATACGCAGTATTTT
TRBV10-3,TRBJ2-1,NA,TRBD2,CAIKGLADEQFF,TGTGCCATCAAGGGACTAGCCGATGAGCAGTTCTTC
TRBV10-2,TRBJ1-5,NA,NA,CASSYARDSNNQPQHF,TGCGCCAGCAGTTACGCCCGGGACTCCAACAATCAGCCCCAGCATTTT
TRBV28,TRBJ2-1,NA,TRBD2,CASSSWTSGDSYNEQFF,TGTGCCAGCAGTTCTTGGACTAGCGGCGATTCCTACAATGAGCAGTTCTTC
TRBV7-3,TRBJ1-1,NA,NA,CASSLTPAQGTEAFF,TGTGCCAGCAGCTTAACGCCGGCACAGGGCACTGAAGCTTTCTTT
TRBV4-3,TRBJ1-2,NA,NA,CASSQEGRGQNYGYTF,TGCGCCAGCAGCCAAGAAGGGAGAGGGCAGAACTATGGCTACACCTTC
TRBV11-2,TRBJ2-7,NA,NA,CASRKSTGAGEQYF,TGTGCCAGCAGGAAATCAACAGGGGCGGGGGAGCAGTACTTC
TRBV6-2/TRBV6-3,TRBJ2-1,NA,TRBD2,CASSDTGTSGAEEQFF,TGTGCCAGCAGTGACACCGGGACTAGCGGGGCGGAGGAGCAGTTCTTC
TRBV10-3,TRBJ2-2,NA,TRBD2,CAIRPGLDTGELFF,TGTGCCATCAGGCCGGGACTAGACACCGGGGAGCTGTTTTTT
TRBV6-4,TRBJ1-1,NA,NA,CASRGAMNTEAFF,TGTGCCAGCAGGGGGGCCATGAACACTGAAGCTTTCTTT
TRBV27,TRBJ1-1,NA,TRBD1,CASSSQGRGTEAFF,TGTGCCAGCAGTTCACAGGGGAGAGGAACTGAAGCTTTCTTT
TRBV18,TRBJ1-6,NA,NA,CASSQDSQHNSPLHF,TGTGCCAGCTCGCAGGACAGTCAGCATAATTCACCCCTCCACTTT
TRBV5-3,TRBJ1-2,NA,TRBD1,CARSSDRGSYGYTF,TGTGCCAGAAGCTCGGACAGGGGAAGCTATGGCTACACCTTC
TRBV2,TRBJ2-2,NA,TRBD2,CASSAQRLAGGPNTGELFF,TGTGCCAGCAGTGCCCAACGACTAGCGGGGGGGCCGAACACCGGGGAGCTGTTTTTT
TRBV6-5,TRBJ1-2,NA,TRBD1,CASRWRGRAGYTF,TGTGCCAGCAGATGGAGGGGGCGCGCTGGCTACACCTTC
TRBV6-2/TRBV6-3,TRBJ2-7,NA,NA,CASSSGQSYEQYF,TGTGCCAGCAGCTCAGGACAGAGCTACGAGCAGTACTTC
TRBV13,TRBJ1-2,NA,NA,CASSFLQSGRSGYTF,TGTGCCAGCAGCTTCCTTCAATCCGGGAGATCTGGCTACACCTTC
TRBV25-1,TRBJ1-2,NA,NA,CASGQGGRYGYTF,TGTGCCAGCGGACAAGGCGGACGCTATGGCTACACCTTC
TRBV7-9,TRBJ1-6,many,TRBD1,CASSSHDMTGAYSPLHF,TGTGCCAGCAGCTCCCATGACATGACAGGGGCTTATTCACCCCTCCACTTT
TRBV7-2,TRBJ1-2,NA,TRBD1,CASSTVTGANGYTF,TGTGCCAGCAGCACGGTGACAGGGGCTAATGGCTACACCTTC